This TCR beta chain was sequenced in a study of patients and donors after allogeneic stem cell transplantation. This CDR3 spans 13 amino acids. Germline CDR1 SEHNR, CDR2 FQNEAQ (reference sequence). V lost 5 bases and J 4 bases, leaving 11 bases between the germline ends. TCRdb recomputed calls from the RT-PCR reads with MiXCR, one row per CDR3 protein. The sample consists of over 10,000 distinct CDR3 sequences, 25% of them appearing once. Specimen: blood, either unsorted or a sorted T cell fraction (not recorded which). The TCR was taken from a human donor who was either an allogeneic HSCT recipient or a stem cell or donor lymphocyte infusion donor (not recorded which). It is not recorded whose cells these are; they may come from a transplant donor. This chain uses TRBV7-9 with TRBJ1-2; D might be TRBD1 (6 bases). Written as DNA, the CDR3 is TGTGCCAGCAGCAGGACAGAGGTCTATGGCTACACCTTC. Amino acids: CASSRTEVYGYTF.